Reported below is one TCR beta chain. This clonotype was found many times. It lacks a known antigen. Base-call qualities are not available, and no considerably larger clone is one nucleotide away. The sample comes from a study of glioma-infiltrating T cells (dated by TCRdb to the mid-2010s). In the study overall: Sequencing of TCR alpha- and beta-chain repertoires was performed on glioma tissue, on non-neoplastic brain tissue, and on matched peripheral blood mononuclear cells. To gauge divergence between tissue and blood T-cell populations, every tissue-infiltrating repertoire was compared against the peripheral blood repertoire from the same patient. Three low-grade glioma patients, fewer than 10 primary glioblastoma patients, and three non-glioma patients who contributed non-neoplastic brain tissue made up the paired cohort. Study-level results and caveats: Very few CDR3 sequences were shared between tissue and blood, attributed to high CDR3 diversity and limited sampling. In non-neoplastic patients, VJ-independent divergence between tissue and blood fell below expectation, whereas in all gliomas, and especially in low-grade gliomas, the divergence rose above expectation. The group comparisons were based on small numbers of patients: three non-neoplastic, three low-grade glioma and roughly eight glioblastoma patients.

TCR alpha and beta CDR3 regions were amplified with the iRepertoire nested amplicon-rescue multiplex PCR (arm-PCR) platform from RNA. The input for one-step reverse transcription and amplification was roughly 85-400 ng of tissue mRNA or PBMC total RNA. Following bead purification, Illumina adapters were added by a secondary multiplex PCR, and libraries between 200 and 400 bp were gel-purified. Demultiplexing relied on internal 6-nucleotide barcodes carried by the libraries. The libraries were sequenced on an Illumina MiSeq using 2x220 or 2x250 nucleotide paired-end reads. In the original analysis: Paired reads were merged using FLASH 1.2.11 and were aligned to the GRCh37 human genome using BWA-MEM, after which TRA and TRB reads were extracted. An IMGT-derived reference of cassette sequences and CDR3 motifs, with pseudogenes included, was used for V and J assignment. Three-frame translation of reads was performed, and productive CDR3s were defined as those with a C...FGXG motif and no stop codons. Unique combinations of V-J cassette pair and CDR3 amino acid sequence were defined as clonotypes. Hamming distance filtering was applied to reads, with thresholds set by the sequence error rate of each sample in mapped regions. TCRdb passed the public sequencing reads through fastp at Q25 and MiXCR, retaining productive beta sequences. All rows with the same CDR3 protein become a single entry with the most common DNA and genes. TCRdb assigned the V and J calls; the authors' analysis was not used. For this sample the table gives some 180,000 distinct CDR3 sequences, of which more than 25% were detected only once. Around 20% of the sample is in the top ten clones.

The germline V gene yields SGHVS for CDR1 and FQNEAQ for CDR2. The CDR3, cysteine through phenylalanine, is 15 amino acids long. Just the 45-base CDR3 DNA is kept, in frame starting at base 1. Trimming costs V 5 bases and J 3 bases, and their ends lie 16 bases apart. The sequence came from a human donor with low-grade glioma or glioblastoma, undergoing nonglioma brain surgery, or in good health (not recorded which). Source material: glioma tissue, nonneoplastic brain tissue, or PBMCs (not recorded which). The sequence links TRBV7-8 to TRBJ1-1; TRBD1 is possibly the D segment (6 matching bases). In nucleotides, the sequence is TGTGCCAGCAGCGCCAGGGGACCGAGTCACACTGAAGCTTTCTTT. The resulting protein is CASSARGPSHTEAFF.